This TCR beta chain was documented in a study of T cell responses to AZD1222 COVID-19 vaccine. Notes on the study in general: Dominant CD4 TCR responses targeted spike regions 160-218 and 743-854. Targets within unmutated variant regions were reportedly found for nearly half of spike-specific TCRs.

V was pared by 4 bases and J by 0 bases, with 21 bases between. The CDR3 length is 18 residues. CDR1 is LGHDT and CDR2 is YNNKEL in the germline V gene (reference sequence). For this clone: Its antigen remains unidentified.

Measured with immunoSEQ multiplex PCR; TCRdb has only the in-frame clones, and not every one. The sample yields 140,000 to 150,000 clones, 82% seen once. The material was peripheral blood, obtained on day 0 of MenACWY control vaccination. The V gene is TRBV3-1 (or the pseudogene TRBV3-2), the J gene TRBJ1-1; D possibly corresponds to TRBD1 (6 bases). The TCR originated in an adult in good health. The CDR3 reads CASSLSKDSIGVNTEAFF. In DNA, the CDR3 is TGTGCCAGCAGCCTTTCTAAGGACAGCATTGGGGTGAACACTGAAGCTTTCTTT.